The clone carrying this TCR beta chain is a singleton in its sample. The data belong to a study of identifying expanded T cells in peripheral blood. During the collection period, no donor immune events like infections were recorded. Clones were sequenced by immunoSEQ multiplex PCR, and TCRdb holds only the in-frame ones, with some missing. The profile covers 50,000 to 75,000 clones, with around 86% appearing a single time and about a sixth taken by the ten largest. The germline V gene has CDR1 SQVTM and CDR2 ANQGSEA. V lost 2 bases and J lost 6; bases outside the gene matches: 9. This CDR3 comprises 14 residues.

The receptor's source is a person aged 18 to 75 in good health. The chain employs TRBV29-1 and TRBJ1-2; 7 bases are shared with TRBD1. Input material: blood. The CDR3 coding sequence is TGCAGCGTTGAAACAGGGGCAGGAAATCATGGCTACACCTTC. Translation gives CSVETGAGNHGYTF.